These 24 T cell receptor beta chains were sequenced from one sample in a study of lymphopenia after photon versus proton radiotherapy. Sequencing used immunoSEQ multiplex PCR; TCRdb keeps in-frame clones, though not all of them. The data show about 6,100 clones, approximately 90% seen once. Sequencing used peripheral blood, obtained from a patient treated with photon-based radiotherapy. These receptors all come from a man between 60 and 75 years old with cholangiocarcinoma.

This clone showed up just once. V usage is TRBV13 and J usage is TRBJ1-1; D unclear. The CDR3 spans 16 residues. Germline V gene lookup returns CDR1 PRHDT and CDR2 FYEKMQ (reference sequence). V was cut by 0 bases and J by 0 bases, with 11 bases left in between. The CDR3 here is CASSLGRGYMNTEAFF. The CDR3 region has the DNA TGTGCCAGCAGCTTAGGTCGCGGATACATGAACACTGAAGCTTTCTTT.

The rearrangement uses TRBV6-1 and TRBJ2-1; D remains unclear. CDR1 is MNHNS and CDR2 is SASEGT in the germline V gene. The CDR3 runs 13 residues. V lost 5 bases and J 7 bases, leaving 12 bases between the germline ends. This CDR3 is CASSKERPNEQFF. CDR3 bases: TGTGCCAGCAGTAAAGAGAGACCGAATGAGCAGTTCTTC.

This clone was observed a single time. The rearrangement uses TRBV27 and TRBJ1-4; D gene uncertain. From germline, CDR1 is MNHEY and CDR2 SMNVEV (reference sequence). V was clipped by 7 bases and J by 5 bases, with 11 bases between them. The CDR3 has 13 amino acids. Here the CDR3 reads CASKKALNEKLFF. The CDR3, as DNA: TGTGCCAGCAAAAAGGCCCTCAATGAAAAACTGTTTTTT.

This rearrangement joins TRBV5-8 to TRBJ1-1; D gene uncertain. The V end was cut by 1 base, the J end by 1 base, with 5 bases between. The germline V gene encodes CDR1 SGHTS and CDR2 YDEGEE. This CDR3 region has 13 residues. This chain's CDR3 is CASSLWANTEAFF. The CDR3 DNA reads as TGTGCCAGCAGCTTGTGGGCGAACACTGAAGCTTTCTTT.

The V and J genes are TRBV11-1 and TRBJ2-3, with D perhaps matching TRBD1 (6 bases). V dropped 5 bases and J dropped 0 bases, with 12 bases sitting between them. Germline CDR1 and CDR2: SGHAT and FQDESV (reference sequence). This CDR3 comprises 15 residues. Here the CDR3 DNA reads TGTGCCAGCAGCCCCGGGACACAAAGCACAGATACGCAGTATTTT. Translated: CASSPGTQSTDTQYF.

V usage is TRBV10-2 and J usage is TRBJ2-1; D not certain. Germline V gives CDR1 WSHSY, CDR2 SAAADI. The germline V and J ends were trimmed by 0 bases and 3 bases, with 6 bases remaining between them. The CDR3 has 14 residues. The CDR3 region is CASSESALYNEQFF. The CDR3 nucleotides are TGCGCCAGCAGTGAGTCAGCCCTCTACAATGAGCAGTTCTTC.

The gene calls are TRBV7-9 and TRBJ2-7; maybe TRBD1 (6 bases). The CDR3 loop spans 15 amino acids. Trimming left V 5 bases short and J 6 bases short, with 20 bases between. The germline CDR1 and CDR2 sequences are SEHNR and FQNEAQ (reference sequence). The CDR3: CASSEGVGAPGEQYF. In DNA form, the CDR3 reads TGTGCCAGCAGCGAAGGGGTGGGGGCGCCGGGCGAGCAGTACTTC.

The chain carries TRBV4-1 and TRBJ2-5; TRBD2 matches 13 bases. Unmatched junction bases numbered 9, after V lost 0 bases and J lost 5 bases. The germline V gene encodes CDR1 MGHRA and CDR2 YSYEKL. The CDR3 is 18 amino acids. Written as DNA, the CDR3 is TGCGCCAGCAGCCAAGATCACTTGACTAGCGGGGGGATGGAGACCCAGTACTTC. It encodes CASSQDHLTSGGMETQYF.

The CDR3, as DNA: TGTGCCAGCTCCGCAGGGGATCAGCCCCAGCATTTT. This gives the protein CASSAGDQPQHF. V and J are TRBV18 and TRBJ1-5, with TRBD1 as a possible D gene (6 bases). Looked up from germline, CDR1 is KGHSH and CDR2 is LQKENI. V lost 6 bases and J 5 bases, leaving 8 bases between the germline ends. The length of the CDR3 is 12 residues.

The chain carries TRBV7-6 and TRBJ1-3, with D perhaps matching TRBD1 (5 bases). Trimming stripped 2 bases from V and 7 bases from J, with 9 bases between. The CDR3 runs 13 residues. The V gene's germline CDR1 is SGHVS and CDR2 FNYEAQ. In DNA form, the CDR3 reads TGTGCCAGCAGCTTATGGCAGGGCAACACCATATATTTT. Its protein product is CASSLWQGNTIYF.

The CDR3 DNA reads TGTGCCAGCAGACCAGGGGGAATCTATAATTCACCCCTCCACTTT. Protein sequence: CASRPGGIYNSPLHF. The rearrangement uses TRBV28 and TRBJ1-6; 7 bases line up with TRBD1. Germline V gene sequence: CDR1 MDHEN, CDR2 SYDVKM. Trimming removed 6 bases from V and 3 bases from J; junction bases left unmatched: 5. CDR3 size: 15 residues. Supplemented by reference TRBV28 and TRBJ1-6, the full variable domain reads DVKVTQSSRYLVKRTGEKVFLECVQDMDHENMFWYRQDPGLGLRLIYFSYDVKMKEKGDIPEGYSVSREKKERFSLILESASTNQTSMYLCASRPGGIYNSPLHFGNGTRLTVT.

The V gene is TRBV11-2, the J gene TRBJ2-7; 10 bases agree with TRBD2. Germline V lookup: CDR1 SGHAT, CDR2 FQNNGV. CDR3 length equals 17 residues. V shed 1 base and J 0 bases; nucleotides not matched to a gene: 6. For the CDR3, the DNA is TGTGCCAGCAGCTTAGGTATTAGCGGGAGGCTCTCCTACGAGCAGTACTTC. Its protein is CASSLGISGRLSYEQYF.

J is TRBJ2-2 and V is TRBV10-3, with 9 bases matching TRBD2. The CDR3 runs 16 residues. Germline V lookup: CDR1 ENHRY, CDR2 SYGVKD. Trimming at V came to 4 bases and at J to 4 bases, leaving 7 bases not matched to a gene. The CDR3 reads CAISGGASGITGELFF. The DNA for the CDR3 is TGTGCCATCAGTGGGGGGGCTAGCGGGATCACCGGGGAGCTGTTTTTT.

This sequence joins TRBV29-1 and TRBJ2-7; TRBD2 matches 9 bases. This CDR3 comprises 14 residues. J gave up 2 bases and V 1 base, and 3 bases lay outside the gene matches. The germline gives CDR1 SQVTM, CDR2 ANQGSEA. The CDR3 here is CSVEGLAETYEQYF. The CDR3 DNA reads as TGCAGCGTTGAAGGACTAGCGGAAACCTACGAGCAGTACTTC.

The genes are TRBV7-7 and TRBJ2-1; unclear D gene. CDR3 length: 13 residues. V shed 1 base and J shed 4 bases, with 5 bases lying between them. Germline loops: CDR1 SSHAT, CDR2 FNYEAQ (reference sequence). The CDR3 loop is CASSLDEYNEQFF. For the CDR3, the DNA is TGTGCCAGCAGCTTAGATGAATACAATGAGCAGTTCTTC.

The chain has TRBV5-1 and TRBJ2-3; TRBD1 might be the D (5 bases). V was clipped by 7 bases and J by 2 bases, with 14 bases between them. Germline assignment: CDR1 SGHRS and CDR2 YFSETQ. The CDR3 has 14 residues. The CDR3 sequence: CASHSQTATDTQYF. CDR3 in DNA: TGCGCCAGCCATTCCCAGACAGCCACAGATACGCAGTATTTT.

V is TRBV9 and J is TRBJ1-1; no firm D call. Trimming pared 3 bases from V and 5 bases from J, leaving 11 bases between. The CDR3 sequence is 13 residues long. Germline V gene data show CDR1 as SGDLS and CDR2 as YYNGEE. The CDR3 DNA reads TGTGCCAGCAGCGGGGAGGGTCAAACTGAAGCTTTCTTT. Its protein product is CASSGEGQTEAFF. The variable domain in full, with the rest retrieved from reference TRBV9 and TRBJ1-1, is DSGVTQTPKHLITATGQRVTLRCSPRSGDLSVYWYQQSLDQGLQFLIQYYNGEERAKGNILERFSAQQFPDLHSELNLSSLELGDSALYFCASSGEGQTEAFFGQGTRLTVV.

This rearrangement joins TRBV19 to TRBJ1-1; 7 bases are a match to TRBD1. The CDR3 is made up of 16 amino acids. CDR1 is LNHDA, CDR2 SQIVND, per germline (reference sequence). J gave up 1 base and V 1 base, and 6 bases lay outside the gene matches. The CDR3: CASSIGGGRGNTEAFF. CDR3 coding DNA: TGTGCCAGTAGTATAGGAGGGGGCAGAGGGAACACTGAAGCTTTCTTT.

This chain connects TRBV28 to TRBJ2-7; the D is unclear. The CDR3 contains 12 residues. V was clipped by 7 bases and J by 7 bases, with 14 bases between them. Germline V CDR1 and CDR2: MDHEN, SYDVKM. Here the CDR3 reads CASTEPLGEQYF. CDR3 bases: TGTGCCAGCACTGAACCCCTTGGTGAGCAGTACTTC.

V usage is TRBV28 and J usage is TRBJ2-3; D is undetermined. This CDR3 contains 13 residues. CDR1 MDHEN and CDR2 SYDVKM come from the germline V gene. V shed 3 bases and J shed 11 bases, with 15 bases lying between them. CDR3 loop: CASSLATTRLQYF. CDR3 in DNA: TGTGCCAGCAGTTTGGCAACTACCCGGCTGCAGTATTTT.

The chain couples TRBV4-2 to TRBJ1-3, with 9 bases aligning to TRBD1. The CDR3 extends over 16 amino acids. Trimming cost V 5 bases and J 2 bases; bases outside gene matches: 7. Looked up from germline, CDR1 is LGHNA and CDR2 is YNFKEQ. The DNA of the CDR3 is TGTGCCAGCAGCGACCACAGGGGGCGGACTGGAAACACCATATATTTT. Translation: CASSDHRGRTGNTIYF.

To note about this clone: Other DNA variants within this sample encode the same CDR3. CDR3 in amino acids: CASSLDSNQPQHF. DNA of the CDR3: TGCGCCAGCAGCCTGGACAGCAATCAGCCCCAGCATTTT. This rearrangement joins TRBV5-1 to TRBJ1-5; D not resolved. V dropped 4 bases and J dropped 1 base, with 6 bases sitting between them. This CDR3 region has 13 residues. Germline lookup yields CDR1 SGHRS and CDR2 YFSETQ.

This clone was seen a handful of times. V usage is TRBV29-1 and J usage is TRBJ2-7; TRBD1 aligns across 9 bases. Unmatched junction bases numbered 6, after V lost 3 bases and J lost 6 bases. This CDR3 contains 13 residues. Per germline, CDR1 SQVTM and CDR2 ANQGSEA. The DNA of the CDR3 is TGCAGCGTTGATATGGGACAGGGAGGCGAGCAGTACTTC. Its translation: CSVDMGQGGEQYF.

DNA for the CDR3: TGTGCCAGCAGCAACGGGGCAGGGGGGGCTTATAGCAATCAGCCCCAGCATTTT. This gives the protein CASSNGAGGAYSNQPQHF. V usage is TRBV7-2 and J usage is TRBJ1-5, with 7 bases aligning to TRBD1. V was clipped by 5 bases and J by 0 bases; unmatched bases: 13. The CDR3 is 18 amino acids. The germline CDR1 and CDR2 sequences are SGHTA and FQGNSA.